This passage covers 22 T cell receptor beta chains from one sample sequenced in a study of beta chain features in type 1 diabetes. Expressed TCRB transcripts were sequenced because the entire RNA isolate underwent reverse transcription. Assay: immunoSEQ multiplex PCR; the TCRdb copy retains only in-frame clones and omits some. Among more than 55,000 clones, around 50% were seen once, and the ten largest hold around 2.6%. Study-level findings and limits: Type 1 diabetes patients had TCRB CDR3s that were shorter (moderately but significantly so) in all four CD4+ subsets.

No cognate antigen is known for these TCRs. The sample consisted of Tregs from blood. The receptors derive from a woman in her forties with type 1 diabetes.

A few counts support this clone. This chain links TRBV7-8 with TRBJ2-5; 12 nucleotides match TRBD1. This CDR3 is built from 16 residues. The junction had 10 bases not matched to a gene; V was cut back by 6 bases and J by 5 bases. The V gene's germline CDR1 is SGHVS and CDR2 FQNEAQ. The CDR3 is CASSSGTGGPWETQYF. The CDR3 nucleotides read TGTGCCAGCAGTTCTGGGACAGGGGGCCCTTGGGAGACCCAGTACTTC.

This clone was detected only a few times. The chain recombines TRBV7-3 with TRBJ2-1, with a weak D call TRBD2 (5 bases). Trimming removed 5 bases from V and 8 bases from J, with 16 bases in between. The CDR3 extends over 14 amino acids. Germline V gene lookup returns CDR1 SGHTA and CDR2 FQGTGA. CDR3 region: CASSPTGGGDEQFF. The CDR3, as DNA: TGTGCCAGCAGCCCAACCGGAGGAGGAGATGAGCAGTTCTTC.

The chain uses TRBV28 and TRBJ2-1, with 9 bases fitting TRBD1. With V trimmed by 4 bases and J by 1 base, 5 bases remained unmatched. CDR1 and CDR2 from the germline V gene are MDHEN and SYDVKM. There are 16 residues in the CDR3. This CDR3 reads CASSSQGAESYNEQFF. The CDR3 DNA reads as TGTGCCAGCAGTTCACAGGGGGCTGAGTCCTACAATGAGCAGTTCTTC.

This clone was seen more than once but under ten times. V gene TRBV7-3 combines with J gene TRBJ1-1, with D tentatively TRBD1 (6 bases). The germline V and J ends were trimmed by 0 bases and 5 bases, with 7 bases remaining between them. Germline CDR1 SGHTA, CDR2 FQGTGA. This CDR3 has 13 amino acids. CDR3 sequence (DNA): TGTGCCAGCAGCTTAACACAGGGAACTGAAGCTTTCTTT. As protein: CASSLTQGTEAFF.

The CDR3 region is CASSRVGAANEKLFF. CDR3 nucleotides: TGTGCCAGCTCACGGGTTGGGGCGGCGAATGAAAAACTGTTTTTT. The chain is built from TRBV18 and TRBJ1-4; perhaps TRBD1 as D (5 bases). CDR1 and CDR2 from the germline V gene are KGHSH and LQKENI. This CDR3 contains 15 residues. V was pared by 4 bases and J by 5 bases, with 14 bases between.

V and J are TRBV5-1 and TRBJ2-1; 14 bases line up with TRBD2. Per the germline V gene, CDR1 is SGHRS and CDR2 is YFSETQ. The ends lost 2 bases at V and 6 bases at J; junction bases unmatched: 1. The CDR3 runs 15 residues. CDR3 nucleotides: TGCGCCAGCAGCTTTGGACTAGCGGGAGGCAATGAGCAGTTCTTC. Protein: CASSFGLAGGNEQFF.

The rearrangement links TRBV7-9 to TRBJ1-1; 8 nucleotides line up with TRBD1. V was pared by 4 bases and J by 6 bases, with 19 bases of the junction left unmatched. Germline values: CDR1 SEHNR, CDR2 FQNEAQ (reference sequence). This CDR3 comprises 18 residues. The CDR3: CASSSPENRRGPMAEAFF. The CDR3, as DNA: TGTGCCAGCAGCTCTCCAGAAAACCGCAGGGGGCCGATGGCTGAAGCTTTCTTT.

The rearrangement links TRBV28 to TRBJ2-3, with D maybe TRBD2 (5 bases). The V end lost 3 bases, the J end lost 1 base, and 11 bases lay between the germline ends. CDR3 length: 15 residues. Germline CDR1 reads MDHEN; CDR2 reads SYDVKM. The CDR3 protein is CASSFASIRTDTQYF. The CDR3 DNA reads TGTGCCAGCAGTTTTGCTAGCATCCGCACAGATACGCAGTATTTT.

The J gene is TRBJ1-1, the V gene TRBV7-9, with D maybe TRBD1 (5 bases). The V gene lost 2 bases and the J gene lost 4 bases, with 11 bases spanning the gap. This CDR3 contains 14 residues. CDR1 SEHNR and CDR2 FQNEAQ come from the germline V gene (reference sequence). The CDR3 here is CASSLKQGGTEAFF. The CDR3 DNA sequence: TGTGCCAGCAGCTTAAAGCAGGGTGGCACTGAAGCTTTCTTT.

This sequence joins TRBV5-1 and TRBJ1-1, with D unclear. The V end was cut by 4 bases, the J end by 7 bases, with 8 bases between. CDR1 is SGHRS and CDR2 is YFSETQ in the germline V gene. This CDR3 is 11 amino acids long. CDR3 in amino acids: CASSLRGEAFF. CDR3 DNA: TGCGCCAGCAGCCTCCGGGGTGAAGCTTTCTTT.

Only a few counts were recorded for this clone. The rearrangement joins TRBV10-3 to TRBJ2-1; perhaps TRBD1 as D (6 bases). Germline CDR1 is ENHRY and CDR2 is SYGVKD. With 0 bases removed from V and 5 bases from J, the gap between germline ends came to 14 bases. The CDR3 extends over 16 amino acids. The CDR3 DNA reads as TGTGCCATCAGTGAGTCGGCAGGGACACAAAACAATGAGCAGTTCTTC. This encodes CAISESAGTQNNEQFF.

V is TRBV4-2 and J is TRBJ1-4, with D unresolved. The CDR3 is made up of 15 amino acids. Trimming shortened V by 1 base and J by 0 bases, and 6 bases separated the two germline ends. Germline V gene sequence: CDR1 LGHNA, CDR2 YNFKEQ. CDR3 sequence: CASSQGASTNEKLFF. In DNA, the CDR3 is TGTGCCAGCAGCCAAGGGGCCTCAACTAATGAAAAACTGTTTTTT.

This clone was detected a few times. The rearrangement joins TRBV5-1 to TRBJ2-7; D might be TRBD1 (5 bases). Trimming shortened V by 5 bases and J by 2 bases, and 14 bases separated the two germline ends. The germline CDR1 and CDR2 sequences are SGHRS and YFSETQ. CDR3 size: 14 residues. The CDR3 sequence: CASRGQVSTYEQYF. The CDR3 bases are TGCGCCAGCAGGGGGCAGGTGAGCACCTACGAGCAGTACTTC.

This chain uses TRBV5-6 with TRBJ2-5; the D gene is possibly TRBD2 (7 bases). The germline V and J ends were trimmed by 5 bases and 5 bases, with 16 bases remaining between them. This CDR3 contains 14 residues. CDR1 SGHDT and CDR2 YYEEEE come from the germline V gene. The CDR3 loop reads CASRGRGRGETQYF. CDR3 DNA sequence: TGTGCCAGCAGAGGGAGGGGGAGAGGGGAGACCCAGTACTTC.

The rearrangement joins TRBV11-1 to TRBJ1-1; no firm D call. The CDR3 runs 14 residues. The germline V gene encodes CDR1 SGHAT and CDR2 FQDESV (reference sequence). The V and J ends lost 5 bases and 1 base respectively, with 11 bases between them. DNA of the CDR3: TGTGCCAGCAGCGCCTCTGCGGAGAACACTGAAGCTTTCTTT. This codes for CASSASAENTEAFF.

The chain is built from TRBV25-1 and TRBJ1-2, with no clear D. This CDR3 is 12 amino acids long. The germline V gene encodes CDR1 MGHDK and CDR2 SYGVNS. The V gene lost 4 bases and the J gene lost 8 bases, with 11 bases spanning the gap. CDR3 sequence: CASSATPRGYTF. DNA of the CDR3: TGTGCCAGCAGTGCTACCCCCCGGGGCTACACCTTC.

This CDR3 reads CASSQVSDTGELFF. The CDR3 DNA reads as TGTGCCAGCAGCCAAGTCAGTGACACCGGGGAGCTGTTTTTT. The chain combines TRBV4-2 with TRBJ2-2; D unresolved. With 1 base removed from V and 3 bases from J, the gap between germline ends came to 6 bases. The germline CDR1 and CDR2 sequences are LGHNA and YNFKEQ. CDR3 length: 14 amino acids.

The chain combines TRBV2 with TRBJ2-7; the match to TRBD1 covers 8 bases. V trimming: 7 bases; J trimming: 2 bases; junction bases outside the gene matches: 7. This CDR3 contains 14 residues. From germline, CDR1 is SNHLY and CDR2 FYNNEI. The CDR3 DNA follows: TGTGCCAGCATGGAAGACAGGGGAGCCTACGAGCAGTACTTC. Its translation: CASMEDRGAYEQYF.

The J gene is TRBJ1-1, the V gene TRBV7-9; D ambiguous. This CDR3 comprises 14 residues. V lost 2 bases, J lost 1 base, and 8 bases lay in between. Germline V gene lookup returns CDR1 SEHNR and CDR2 FQNEAQ (reference sequence). Here the CDR3 reads CASSLSGTNTEAFF. The CDR3 region has the DNA TGTGCCAGCAGCTTATCAGGTACGAACACTGAAGCTTTCTTT.

This clone has a handful of counts. Other DNA sequences in this specimen translate into the identical CDR3. The rearrangement uses TRBV18 and TRBJ2-2; 8 positions match TRBD1. Germline CDR1 reads KGHSH; CDR2 reads LQKENI. V was pared by 0 bases and J by 4 bases, with 4 bases of the junction left unmatched. There are 16 residues in the CDR3. CDR3 amino acids: CASSPPNRGSTGELFF. CDR3 nucleotide sequence: TGTGCCAGCTCACCACCTAACAGGGGGAGCACCGGGGAGCTGTTTTTT.

In this sample, this clone turned up a few times. The chain's CDR3 is CASSLAGAKLFF. As DNA, the CDR3 is TGCGCCAGCAGCTTGGCTGGGGCTAAACTGTTTTTT. The V call is TRBV5-1, the J call TRBJ1-4; a weak D match, TRBD1 (5 bases). The CDR3 has 12 residues. The germline V gene encodes CDR1 SGHRS and CDR2 YFSETQ. The V and J ends lost 0 bases and 11 bases respectively, with 8 bases between them.

The sample holds a few counts of this clone. This chain uses TRBV7-2 with TRBJ1-5; a possible D gene is TRBD1 (6 bases). CDR1 and CDR2 from the germline V gene are SGHTA and FQGNSA. The CDR3 length is 16 residues. The ends were cut back, 5 bases at V and 5 bases at J, with 19 bases in the middle. Written as DNA, the CDR3 is TGTGCCAGCAGCCTCCGGACCGACAGGAACTATCAGCCCCAGCATTTT. Translating it yields CASSLRTDRNYQPQHF.